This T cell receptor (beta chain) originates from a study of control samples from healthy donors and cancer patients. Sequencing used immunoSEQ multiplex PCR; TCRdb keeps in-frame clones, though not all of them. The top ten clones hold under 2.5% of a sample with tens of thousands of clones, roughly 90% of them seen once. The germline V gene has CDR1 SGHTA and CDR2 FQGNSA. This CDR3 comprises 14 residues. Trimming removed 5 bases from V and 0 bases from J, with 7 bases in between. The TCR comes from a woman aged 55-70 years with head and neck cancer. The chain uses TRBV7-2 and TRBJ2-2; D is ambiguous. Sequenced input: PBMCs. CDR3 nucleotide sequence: TGTGCCAGCAGCGCGCTTGCGAACACCGGGGAGCTGTTTTTT. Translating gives CASSALANTGELFF.